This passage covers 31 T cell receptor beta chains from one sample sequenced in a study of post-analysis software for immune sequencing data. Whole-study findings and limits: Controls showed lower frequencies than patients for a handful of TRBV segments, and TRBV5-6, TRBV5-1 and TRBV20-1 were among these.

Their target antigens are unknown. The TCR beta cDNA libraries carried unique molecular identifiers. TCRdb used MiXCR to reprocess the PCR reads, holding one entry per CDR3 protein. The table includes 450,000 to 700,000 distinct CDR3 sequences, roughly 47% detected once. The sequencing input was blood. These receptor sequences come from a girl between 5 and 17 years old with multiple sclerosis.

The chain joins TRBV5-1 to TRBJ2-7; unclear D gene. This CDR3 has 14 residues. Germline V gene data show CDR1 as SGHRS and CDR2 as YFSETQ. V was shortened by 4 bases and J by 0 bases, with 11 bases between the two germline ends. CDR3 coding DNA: TGCGCCAGCAGCGCAGACTCAATCTCCTACGAGCAGTACTTC. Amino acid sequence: CASSADSISYEQYF.

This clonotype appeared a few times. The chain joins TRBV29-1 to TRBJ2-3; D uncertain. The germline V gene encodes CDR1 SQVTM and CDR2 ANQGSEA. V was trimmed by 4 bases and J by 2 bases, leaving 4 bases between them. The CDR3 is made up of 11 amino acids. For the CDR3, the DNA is TGCAGCGTTGTAGTCACAGATACGCAGTATTTT. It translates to CSVVVTDTQYF.

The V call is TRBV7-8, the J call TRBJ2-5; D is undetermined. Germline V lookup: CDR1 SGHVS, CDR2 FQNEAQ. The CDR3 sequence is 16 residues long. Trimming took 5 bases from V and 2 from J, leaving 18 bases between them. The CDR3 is CASSPGRKGVQETQYF. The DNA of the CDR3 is TGTGCCAGCAGCCCGGGCCGAAAAGGCGTTCAAGAGACCCAGTACTTC.

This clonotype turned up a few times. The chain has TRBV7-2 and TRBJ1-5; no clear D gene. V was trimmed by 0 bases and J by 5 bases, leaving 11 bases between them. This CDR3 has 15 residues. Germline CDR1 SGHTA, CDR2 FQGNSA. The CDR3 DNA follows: TGTGCCAGCAGCTTAGCCCCCGACGATTATCAGCCCCAGCATTTT. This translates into CASSLAPDDYQPQHF.

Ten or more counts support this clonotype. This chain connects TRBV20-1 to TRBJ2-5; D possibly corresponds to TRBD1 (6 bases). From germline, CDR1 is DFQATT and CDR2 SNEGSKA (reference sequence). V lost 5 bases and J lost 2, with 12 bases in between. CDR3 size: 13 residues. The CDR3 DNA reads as TGCAGTGCTCCCGGACAGCGGCAAGAGACCCAGTACTTC. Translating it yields CSAPGQRQETQYF.

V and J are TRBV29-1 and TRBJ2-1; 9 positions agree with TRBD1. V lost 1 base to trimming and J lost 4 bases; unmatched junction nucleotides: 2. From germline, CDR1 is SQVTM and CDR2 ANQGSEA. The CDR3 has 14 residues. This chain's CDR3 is CSVEGQGVYNEQFF. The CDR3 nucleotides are TGCAGCGTTGAAGGACAGGGGGTTTACAATGAGCAGTTCTTC.

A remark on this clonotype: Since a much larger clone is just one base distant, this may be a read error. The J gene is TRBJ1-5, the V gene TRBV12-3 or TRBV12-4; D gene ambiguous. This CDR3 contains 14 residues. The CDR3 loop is CTSSLSVGSQPQHF. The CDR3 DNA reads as TGTACCAGCAGTTTATCAGTAGGTAGCCAGCCCCAGCATTTT.

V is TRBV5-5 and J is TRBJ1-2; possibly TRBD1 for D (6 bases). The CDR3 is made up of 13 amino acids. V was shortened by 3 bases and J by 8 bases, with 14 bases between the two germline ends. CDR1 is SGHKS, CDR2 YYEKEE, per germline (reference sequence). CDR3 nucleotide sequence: TGTGCCAGCAGCTCAGGGGATTCGGAGGGCTACACCTTC. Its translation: CASSSGDSEGYTF. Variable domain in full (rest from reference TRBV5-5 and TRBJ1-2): DAGVTQSPTHLIKTRGQQVTLRCSPISGHKSVSWYQQVLGQGPQFIFQYYEKEERGRGNFPDRFSARQFPNYSSELNVNALLLGDSALYLCASSSGDSEGYTFGSGTRLTVV.

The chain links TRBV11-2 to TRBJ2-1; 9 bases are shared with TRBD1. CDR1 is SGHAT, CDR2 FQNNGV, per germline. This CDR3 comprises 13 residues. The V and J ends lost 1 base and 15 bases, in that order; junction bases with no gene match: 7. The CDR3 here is CASSLARDREWFF. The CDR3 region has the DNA TGTGCCAGCAGCTTAGCCCGGGACAGGGAGTGGTTCTTC. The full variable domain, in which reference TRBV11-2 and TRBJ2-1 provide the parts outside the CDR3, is EAGVAQSPRYKIIEKRQSVAFWCNPISGHATLYWYQQILGQGPKLLIQFQNNGVVDDSQLPKDRFSAERLKGVDSTLKIQPAKLEDSAVYLCASSLARDREWFFGPGTRLTVL.

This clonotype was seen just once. CDR3 sequence (DNA): TGTGCCAGCAGCTCCACCGGGACCTACAAAGAGCAGTACTTC. This sequence encodes CASSSTGTYKEQYF. This chain joins TRBV7-9 and TRBJ2-4, with D possibly being TRBD1 or TRBD2 (5 bases each). In germline, CDR1 is SEHNR, CDR2 FQNEAQ (reference sequence). The CDR3 spans 14 residues. Trimming shortened V by 4 bases and J by 13 bases, and 20 bases separated the two germline ends.

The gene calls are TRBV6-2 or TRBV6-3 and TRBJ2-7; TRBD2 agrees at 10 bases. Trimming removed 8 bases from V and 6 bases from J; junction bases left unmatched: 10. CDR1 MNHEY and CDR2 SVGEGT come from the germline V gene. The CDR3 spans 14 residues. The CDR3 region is CASARLAGVSEQYF. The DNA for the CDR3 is TGTGCCAGCGCAAGGCTAGCGGGAGTCTCCGAGCAGTACTTC.

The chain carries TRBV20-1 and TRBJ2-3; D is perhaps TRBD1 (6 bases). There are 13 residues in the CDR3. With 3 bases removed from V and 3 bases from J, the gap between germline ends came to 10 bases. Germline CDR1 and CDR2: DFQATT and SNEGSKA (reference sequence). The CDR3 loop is CSASLGATDTQYF. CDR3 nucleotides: TGCAGTGCTAGTTTGGGGGCAACAGATACGCAGTATTTT.

CDR3 sequence (DNA): TGTGCCAGCAGTTACTCGAGGGCAGGAACCTCCTACGAGCAGTACTTC. It is translated as CASSYSRAGTSYEQYF. The chain recombines TRBV6-5 with TRBJ2-4, with D perhaps TRBD2 (5 bases). Matching the DNA end better, TRBJ2-7 makes the J call doubtful. The CDR3 runs to 16 residues. In germline, CDR1 is MNHEY, CDR2 SVGAGI.

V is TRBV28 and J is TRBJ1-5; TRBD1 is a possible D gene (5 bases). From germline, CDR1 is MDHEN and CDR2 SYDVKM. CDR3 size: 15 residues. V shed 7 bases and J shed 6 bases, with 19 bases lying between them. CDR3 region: CASITGTAESQPQHF. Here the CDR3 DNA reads TGTGCCAGCATTACCGGGACCGCAGAGAGTCAGCCCCAGCATTTT.

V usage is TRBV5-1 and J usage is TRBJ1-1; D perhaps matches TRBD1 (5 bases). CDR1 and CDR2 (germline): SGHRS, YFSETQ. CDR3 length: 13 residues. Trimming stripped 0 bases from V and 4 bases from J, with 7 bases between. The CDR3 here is CASSLEGTTEAFF. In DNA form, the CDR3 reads TGCGCCAGCAGCTTGGAAGGGACCACTGAAGCTTTCTTT. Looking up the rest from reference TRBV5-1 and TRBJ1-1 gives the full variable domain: KAGVTQTPRYLIKTRGQQVTLSCSPISGHRSVSWYQQTPGQGLQFLFEYFSETQRNKGNFPGRFSGRQFSNSRSEMNVSTLELGDSALYLCASSLEGTTEAFFGQGTRLTVV.

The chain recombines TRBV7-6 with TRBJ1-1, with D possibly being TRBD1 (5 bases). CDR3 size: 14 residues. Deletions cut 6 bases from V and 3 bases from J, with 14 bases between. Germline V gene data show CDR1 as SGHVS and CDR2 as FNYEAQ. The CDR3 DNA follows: TGTGCCAGCAGTTCCACAAGGGGCTACACTGAAGCTTTCTTT. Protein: CASSSTRGYTEAFF. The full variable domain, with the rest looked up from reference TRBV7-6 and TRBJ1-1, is GAGVSQSPRYKVTKRGQDVALRCDPISGHVSLYWYRQALGQGPEFLTYFNYEAQQDKSGLPNDRFSAERPEGSISTLTIQRTEQRDSAMYRCASSSTRGYTEAFFGQGTRLTVV.

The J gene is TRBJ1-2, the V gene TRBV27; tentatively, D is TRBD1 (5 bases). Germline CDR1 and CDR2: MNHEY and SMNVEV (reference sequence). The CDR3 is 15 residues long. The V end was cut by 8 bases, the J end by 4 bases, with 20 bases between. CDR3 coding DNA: TGTGCCAGCGCGGAGGGGCCCAGCCTTGTCTATGGCTACACCTTC. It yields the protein CASAEGPSLVYGYTF.

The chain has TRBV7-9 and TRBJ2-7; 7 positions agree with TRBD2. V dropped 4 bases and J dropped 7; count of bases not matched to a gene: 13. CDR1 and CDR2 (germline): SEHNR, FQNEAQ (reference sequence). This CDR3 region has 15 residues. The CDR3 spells CASSSARGMTGEQYF. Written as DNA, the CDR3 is TGTGCCAGCAGCTCCGCGCGGGGGATGACTGGGGAGCAGTACTTC.

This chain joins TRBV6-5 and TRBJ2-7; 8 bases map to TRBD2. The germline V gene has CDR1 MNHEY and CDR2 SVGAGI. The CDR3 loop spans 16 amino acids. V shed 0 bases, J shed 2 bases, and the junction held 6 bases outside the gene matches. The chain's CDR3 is CASSYSPAGVTYEQYF. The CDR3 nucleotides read TGTGCCAGCAGTTACTCGCCAGCGGGAGTGACCTACGAGCAGTACTTC.

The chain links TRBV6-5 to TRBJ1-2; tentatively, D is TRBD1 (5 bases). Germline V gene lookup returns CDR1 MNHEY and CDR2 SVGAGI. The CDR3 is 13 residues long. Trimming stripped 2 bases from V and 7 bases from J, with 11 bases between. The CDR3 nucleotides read TGTGCCAGCAGTTACGGAGCCAGGGCTGGCTACACCTTC. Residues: CASSYGARAGYTF.

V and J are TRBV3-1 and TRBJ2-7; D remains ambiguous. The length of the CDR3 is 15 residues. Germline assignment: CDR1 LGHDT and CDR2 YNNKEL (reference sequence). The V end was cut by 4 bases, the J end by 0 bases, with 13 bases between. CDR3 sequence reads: CASSLHPDGSYEQYF. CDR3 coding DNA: TGTGCCAGCAGCCTCCACCCGGACGGCTCCTACGAGCAGTACTTC.

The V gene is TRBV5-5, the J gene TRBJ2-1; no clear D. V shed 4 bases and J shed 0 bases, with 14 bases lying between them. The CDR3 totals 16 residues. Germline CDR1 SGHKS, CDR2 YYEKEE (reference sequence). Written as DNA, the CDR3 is TGTGCCAGCAGCCTAGAAGACGGTATCTCCTACAATGAGCAGTTCTTC. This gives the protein CASSLEDGISYNEQFF.

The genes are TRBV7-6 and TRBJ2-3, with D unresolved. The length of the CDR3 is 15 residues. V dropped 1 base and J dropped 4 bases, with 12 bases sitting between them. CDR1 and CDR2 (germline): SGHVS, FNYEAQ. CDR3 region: CASSLGPHSADTQYF. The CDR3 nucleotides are TGTGCCAGCAGCTTAGGTCCCCACTCGGCAGATACGCAGTATTTT.

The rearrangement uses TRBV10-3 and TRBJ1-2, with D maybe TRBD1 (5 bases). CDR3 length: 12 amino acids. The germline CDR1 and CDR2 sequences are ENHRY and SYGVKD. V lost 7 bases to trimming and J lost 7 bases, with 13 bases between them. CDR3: CAINQGLVGYTF. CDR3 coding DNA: TGTGCCATCAACCAGGGATTGGTTGGCTACACCTTC.

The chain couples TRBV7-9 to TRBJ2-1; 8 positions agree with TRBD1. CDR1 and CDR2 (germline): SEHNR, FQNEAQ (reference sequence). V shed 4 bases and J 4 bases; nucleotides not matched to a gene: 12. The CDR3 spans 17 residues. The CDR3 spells CASSSPLRDRRYNEQFF. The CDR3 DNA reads TGTGCCAGCAGCTCACCCCTCCGGGACAGGAGATACAATGAGCAGTTCTTC. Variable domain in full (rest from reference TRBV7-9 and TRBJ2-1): DTGVSQNPRHKITKRGQNVTFRCDPISEHNRLYWYRQTLGQGPEFLTYFQNEAQLEKSRLLSDRFSAERPKGSFSTLEIQRTEQGDSAMYLCASSSPLRDRRYNEQFFGPGTRLTVL.

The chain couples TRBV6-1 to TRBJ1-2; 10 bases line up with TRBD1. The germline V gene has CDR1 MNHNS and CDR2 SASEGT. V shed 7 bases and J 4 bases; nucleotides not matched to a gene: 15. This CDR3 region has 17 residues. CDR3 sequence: CASTYGTGEVVAYGYTF. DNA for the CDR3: TGTGCCAGCACCTACGGGACAGGGGAGGTCGTGGCCTATGGCTACACCTTC.

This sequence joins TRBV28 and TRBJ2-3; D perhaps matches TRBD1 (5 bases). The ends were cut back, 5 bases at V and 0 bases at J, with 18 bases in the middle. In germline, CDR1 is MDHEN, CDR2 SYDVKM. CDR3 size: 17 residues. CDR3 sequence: CASSTPSQGTSTDTQYF. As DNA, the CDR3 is TGTGCCAGCAGTACCCCCTCCCAGGGTACTAGCACAGATACGCAGTATTTT.

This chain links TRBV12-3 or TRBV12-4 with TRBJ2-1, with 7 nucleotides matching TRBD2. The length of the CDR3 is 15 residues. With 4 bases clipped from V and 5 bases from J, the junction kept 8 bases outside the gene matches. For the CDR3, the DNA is TGTGCCAGCAGTTGGGGAGCGGGAAGAGACAATGAGCAGTTCTTC. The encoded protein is CASSWGAGRDNEQFF.

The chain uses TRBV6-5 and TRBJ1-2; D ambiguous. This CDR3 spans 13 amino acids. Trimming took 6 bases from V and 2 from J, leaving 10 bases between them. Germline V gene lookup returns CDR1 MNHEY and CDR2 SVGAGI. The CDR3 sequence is CASSGPANYGYTF. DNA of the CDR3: TGTGCCAGCAGCGGGCCAGCCAACTATGGCTACACCTTC.

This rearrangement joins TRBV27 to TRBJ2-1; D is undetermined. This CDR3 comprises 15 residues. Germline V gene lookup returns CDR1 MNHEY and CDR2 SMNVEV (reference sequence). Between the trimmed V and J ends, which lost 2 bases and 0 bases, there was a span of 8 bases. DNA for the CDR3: TGTGCCAGCAGTTTACGCAGGAGCTCCTACAATGAGCAGTTCTTC. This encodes CASSLRRSSYNEQFF.

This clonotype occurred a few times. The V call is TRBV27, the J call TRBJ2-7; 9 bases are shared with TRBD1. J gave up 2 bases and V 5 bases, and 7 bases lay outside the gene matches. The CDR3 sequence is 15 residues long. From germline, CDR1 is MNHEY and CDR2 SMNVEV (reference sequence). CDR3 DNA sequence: TGTGCCAGCAGTCACGAGACAGGGGGTCCCTACGAGCAGTACTTC. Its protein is CASSHETGGPYEQYF.